The clone carrying this T cell receptor (beta chain) was seen a handful of times. These data come from a study of blood T cell repertoires in COVID-19. The germline CDR1 and CDR2 sequences are ENHRY and SYGVKD. CDR3 length equals 13 residues. Trimming left V 7 bases short and J 6 bases short, with 15 bases between. Libraries were prepared by immunoSEQ multiplex PCR; TCRdb keeps only in-frame clonotypes and omits some of them. The table records approximately 37,000 clones, approximately 88% of them present only once. The source material was peripheral blood. The sequence was obtained from a woman in her 70s with acute or convalescent COVID-19. The chain uses TRBV10-3 and TRBJ1-2; tentatively, D is TRBD1 (6 bases). The CDR3 spells CAITFTGTNGYTF. Here the CDR3 DNA reads TGTGCCATCACCTTCACCGGGACAAATGGCTACACCTTC.